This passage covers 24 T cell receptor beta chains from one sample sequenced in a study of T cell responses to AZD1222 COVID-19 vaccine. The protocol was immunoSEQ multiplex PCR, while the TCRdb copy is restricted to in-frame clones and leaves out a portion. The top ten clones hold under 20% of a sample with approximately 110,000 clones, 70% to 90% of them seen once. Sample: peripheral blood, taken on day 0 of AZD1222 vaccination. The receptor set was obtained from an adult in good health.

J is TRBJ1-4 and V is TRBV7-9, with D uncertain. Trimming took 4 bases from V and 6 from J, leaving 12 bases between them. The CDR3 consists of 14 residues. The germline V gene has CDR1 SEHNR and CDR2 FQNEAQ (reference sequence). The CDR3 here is CASSYPRRDEKLFF. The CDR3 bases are TGTGCCAGCAGCTACCCCCGAAGGGATGAAAAACTGTTTTTT.

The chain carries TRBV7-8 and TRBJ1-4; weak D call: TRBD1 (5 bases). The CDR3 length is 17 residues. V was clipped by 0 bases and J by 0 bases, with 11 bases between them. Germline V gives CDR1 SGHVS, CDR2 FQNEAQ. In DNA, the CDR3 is TGTGCCAGCAGCTTAGCGCAGGGCCTTGCAACTAATGAAAAACTGTTTTTT. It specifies CASSLAQGLATNEKLFF.

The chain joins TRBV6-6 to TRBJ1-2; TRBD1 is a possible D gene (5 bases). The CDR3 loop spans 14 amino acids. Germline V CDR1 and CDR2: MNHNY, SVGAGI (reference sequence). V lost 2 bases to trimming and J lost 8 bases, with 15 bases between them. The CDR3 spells CASSYPGTPRGYTF. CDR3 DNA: TGTGCCAGCAGTTACCCTGGGACCCCGCGGGGCTACACCTTC.

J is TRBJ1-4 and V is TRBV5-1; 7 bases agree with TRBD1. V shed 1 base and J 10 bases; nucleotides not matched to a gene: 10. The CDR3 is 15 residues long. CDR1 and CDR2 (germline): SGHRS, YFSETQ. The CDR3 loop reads CASSLFSGTAGKLFF. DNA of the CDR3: TGCGCCAGCAGCTTGTTCTCCGGGACAGCCGGAAAACTGTTTTTT.

This chain's CDR3 is CASSVRDSGGYTF. The CDR3 DNA reads TGTGCCAGCAGCGTCCGGGACAGTGGTGGCTACACCTTC. V is TRBV9 and J is TRBJ1-2; 7 bases are a match to TRBD1. The CDR3 is made up of 13 amino acids. The V and J ends lost 2 bases and 7 bases, in that order; junction bases with no gene match: 5. In germline, CDR1 is SGDLS, CDR2 YYNGEE.

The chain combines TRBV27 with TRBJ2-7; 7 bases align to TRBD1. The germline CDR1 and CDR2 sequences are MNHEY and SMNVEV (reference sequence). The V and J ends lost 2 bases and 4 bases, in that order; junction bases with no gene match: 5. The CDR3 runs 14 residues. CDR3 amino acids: CASSLTGAGYEQYF. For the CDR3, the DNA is TGTGCCAGCAGTTTAACAGGGGCCGGGTACGAGCAGTACTTC.

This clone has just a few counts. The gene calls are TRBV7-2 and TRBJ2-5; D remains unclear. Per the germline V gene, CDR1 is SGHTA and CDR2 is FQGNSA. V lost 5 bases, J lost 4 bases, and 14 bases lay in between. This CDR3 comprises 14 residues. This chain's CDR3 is CASSQIVVGETQYF. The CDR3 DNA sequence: TGTGCCAGCAGCCAAATAGTAGTTGGAGAGACCCAGTACTTC.

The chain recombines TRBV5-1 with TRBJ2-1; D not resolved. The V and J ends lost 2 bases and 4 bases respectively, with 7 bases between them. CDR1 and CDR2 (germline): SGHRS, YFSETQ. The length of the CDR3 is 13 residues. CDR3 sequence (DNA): TGCGCCAGCAGCTTCCACGAATACAATGAGCAGTTCTTC. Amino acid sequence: CASSFHEYNEQFF.

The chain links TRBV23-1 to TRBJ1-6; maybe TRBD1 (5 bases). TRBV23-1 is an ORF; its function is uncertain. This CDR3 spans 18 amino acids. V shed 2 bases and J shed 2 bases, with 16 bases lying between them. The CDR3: CASSQEPSGTPYNSPLHF. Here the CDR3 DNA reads TGCGCCAGCAGTCAAGAACCAAGCGGGACCCCCTATAATTCACCCCTCCACTTT.

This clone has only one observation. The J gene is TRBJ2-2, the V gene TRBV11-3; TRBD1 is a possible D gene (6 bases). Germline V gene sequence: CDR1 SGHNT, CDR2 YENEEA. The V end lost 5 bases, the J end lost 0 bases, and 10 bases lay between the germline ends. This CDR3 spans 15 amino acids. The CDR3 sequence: CASSLDSANTGELFF. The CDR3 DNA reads TGTGCCAGCAGCCTGGACAGTGCGAACACCGGGGAGCTGTTTTTT. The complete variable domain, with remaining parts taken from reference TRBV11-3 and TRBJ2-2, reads EAGVVQSPRYKIIEKKQPVAFWCNPISGHNTLYWYLQNLGQGPELLIRYENEEAVDDSQLPKDRFSAERLKGVDSTLKIQPAELGDSAVYLCASSLDSANTGELFFGEGSRLTVL.

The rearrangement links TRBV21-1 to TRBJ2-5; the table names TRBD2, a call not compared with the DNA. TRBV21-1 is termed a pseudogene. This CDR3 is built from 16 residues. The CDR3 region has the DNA TGTGCCAGCAGCAAAGCCGTGGACTCGTACCAAGAGACCCAGTACTTC. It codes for CASSKAVDSYQETQYF.

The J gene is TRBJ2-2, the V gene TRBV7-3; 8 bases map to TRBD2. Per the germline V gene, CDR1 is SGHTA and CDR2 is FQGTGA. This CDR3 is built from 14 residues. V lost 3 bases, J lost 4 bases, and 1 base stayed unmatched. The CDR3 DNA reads TGTGCCAGCAGCTTGCGGGGGGCCACCGGGGAGCTGTTTTTT. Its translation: CASSLRGATGELFF. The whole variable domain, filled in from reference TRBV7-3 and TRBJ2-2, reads GAGVSQTPSNKVTEKGKYVELRCDPISGHTALYWYRQSLGQGPEFLIYFQGTGAADDSGLPNDRFFAVRPEGSVSTLKIQRTERGDSAVYLCASSLRGATGELFFGEGSRLTVL.

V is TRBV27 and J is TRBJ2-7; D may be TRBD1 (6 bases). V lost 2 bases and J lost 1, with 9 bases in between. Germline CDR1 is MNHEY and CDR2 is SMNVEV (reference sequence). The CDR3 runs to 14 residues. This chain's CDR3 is CASSLAGTSYEQYF. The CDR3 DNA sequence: TGTGCCAGCAGTTTAGCCGGGACATCCTACGAGCAGTACTTC.

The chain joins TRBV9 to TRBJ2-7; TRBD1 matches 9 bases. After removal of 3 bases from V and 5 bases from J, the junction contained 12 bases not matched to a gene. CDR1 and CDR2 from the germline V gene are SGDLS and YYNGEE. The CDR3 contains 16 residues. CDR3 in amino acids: CASSAPWGTGYDEQYV. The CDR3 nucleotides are TGTGCCAGCAGCGCCCCCTGGGGGACAGGGTATGACGAGCAGTACGTC.

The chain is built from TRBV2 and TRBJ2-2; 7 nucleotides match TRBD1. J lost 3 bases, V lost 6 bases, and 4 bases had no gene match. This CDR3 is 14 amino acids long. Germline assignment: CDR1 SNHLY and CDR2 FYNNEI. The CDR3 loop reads CASSRDRHTGELFF. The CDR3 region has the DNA TGTGCCAGCAGCCGGGACAGACACACCGGGGAGCTGTTTTTT.

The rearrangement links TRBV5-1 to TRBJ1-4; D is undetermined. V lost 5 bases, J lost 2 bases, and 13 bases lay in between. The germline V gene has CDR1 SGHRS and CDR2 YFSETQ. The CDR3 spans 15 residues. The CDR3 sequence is CASRTQGQTNEKLFF. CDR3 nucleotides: TGCGCCAGCAGAACTCAAGGGCAGACTAATGAAAAACTGTTTTTT. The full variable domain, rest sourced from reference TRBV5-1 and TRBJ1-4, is KAGVTQTPRYLIKTRGQQVTLSCSPISGHRSVSWYQQTPGQGLQFLFEYFSETQRNKGNFPGRFSGRQFSNSRSEMNVSTLELGDSALYLCASRTQGQTNEKLFFGSGTQLSVL.

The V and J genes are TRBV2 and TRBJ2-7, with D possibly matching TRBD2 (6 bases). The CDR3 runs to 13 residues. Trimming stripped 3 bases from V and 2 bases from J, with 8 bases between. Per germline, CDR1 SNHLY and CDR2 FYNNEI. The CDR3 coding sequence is TGTGCCAGCAGTGAGGCGGGAACCTACGAGCAGTACGTC. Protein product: CASSEAGTYEQYV.

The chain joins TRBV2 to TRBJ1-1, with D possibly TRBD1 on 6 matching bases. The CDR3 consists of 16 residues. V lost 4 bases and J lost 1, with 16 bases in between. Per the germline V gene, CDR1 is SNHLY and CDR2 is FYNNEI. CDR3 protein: CASSGRVGAPNTEAFF. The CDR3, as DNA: TGTGCCAGCAGTGGGAGGGTGGGGGCCCCGAACACTGAAGCTTTCTTT.

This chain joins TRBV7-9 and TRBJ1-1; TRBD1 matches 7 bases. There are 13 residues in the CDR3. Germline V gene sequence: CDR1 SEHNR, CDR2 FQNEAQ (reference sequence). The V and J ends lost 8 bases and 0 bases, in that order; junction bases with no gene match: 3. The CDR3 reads CASGQVLNTEAFF. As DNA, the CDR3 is TGTGCCAGCGGACAGGTCCTGAACACTGAAGCTTTCTTT.

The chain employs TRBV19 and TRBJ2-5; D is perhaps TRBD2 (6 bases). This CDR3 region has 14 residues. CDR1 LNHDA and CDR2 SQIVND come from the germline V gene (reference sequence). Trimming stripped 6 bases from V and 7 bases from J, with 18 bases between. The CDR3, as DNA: TGTGCCAGTAGCCCGGCGGTGGGGGGAGGGACCCAGTACTTC. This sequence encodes CASSPAVGGGTQYF.

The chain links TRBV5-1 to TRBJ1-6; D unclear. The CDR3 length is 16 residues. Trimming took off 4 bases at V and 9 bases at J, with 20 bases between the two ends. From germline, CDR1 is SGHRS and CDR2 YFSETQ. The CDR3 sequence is CASSLHSDVGISPLHF. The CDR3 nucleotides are TGCGCCAGCAGCCTTCACTCGGACGTTGGGATTTCACCCCTCCACTTT.

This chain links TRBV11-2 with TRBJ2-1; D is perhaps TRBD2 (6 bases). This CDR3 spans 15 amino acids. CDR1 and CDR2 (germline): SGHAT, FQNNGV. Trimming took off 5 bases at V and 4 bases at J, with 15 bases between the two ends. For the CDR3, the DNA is TGTGCCAGCAGCGAAAGGGGACTCATATACAATGAGCAGTTCTTC. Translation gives CASSERGLIYNEQFF.

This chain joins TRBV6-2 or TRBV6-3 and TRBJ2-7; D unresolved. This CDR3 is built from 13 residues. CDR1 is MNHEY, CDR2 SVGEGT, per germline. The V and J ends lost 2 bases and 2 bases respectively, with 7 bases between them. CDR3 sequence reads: CASSYGVAYEQYF. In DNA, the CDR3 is TGTGCCAGCAGTTACGGGGTCGCCTACGAGCAGTACTTC.

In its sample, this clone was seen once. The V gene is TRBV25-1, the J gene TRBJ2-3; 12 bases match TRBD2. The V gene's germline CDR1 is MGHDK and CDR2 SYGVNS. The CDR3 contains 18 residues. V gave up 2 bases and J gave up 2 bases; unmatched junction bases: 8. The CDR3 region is CASSEVGLAGGNTDTQYF. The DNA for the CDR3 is TGTGCCAGCAGTGAAGTGGGGCTAGCGGGGGGGAACACAGATACGCAGTATTTT.